The source of this T cell receptor beta chain is a study of human versus mouse CDR3 diversity and MHC coevolution. On the study more broadly: immunoSEQ was reported to reach one in 200,000 T cells sensitivity. Findings and caveats of the study: Human CDR3s averaged more deletions and insertions than mouse CDR3s. Around 1.5 million TCR beta clonotypes were estimated for humans, the largest repertoire.

Naive CD4 T cells, CD45RO-negative and CD62L-positive, were flow-sorted from PBMCs. V shed 4 bases and J 4 bases; nucleotides not matched to a gene: 5. This CDR3 has 15 amino acids. CDR1 and CDR2 (germline): SGHNT, YYREEE (reference sequence). Produced via immunoSEQ multiplex PCR; TCRdb's table is partial and in-frame only. The sample carries over 60,000 clones, around 92% recorded once. Concerning this clone itself: The target antigen is unknown.

Sequenced: naive CD4+ T cells from blood. Subset of the sample: CD45RO-negative CD62L-positive naive CD4 T cells. This TCR was recovered from a person aged 30 to 69 in good health. This chain uses TRBV5-4 with TRBJ2-1; TRBD1 agrees at 10 bases. CDR3 sequence reads: CASSPDRGLYNEQFF. CDR3 sequence (DNA): TGTGCCAGCAGCCCAGACAGGGGGCTATACAATGAGCAGTTCTTC.